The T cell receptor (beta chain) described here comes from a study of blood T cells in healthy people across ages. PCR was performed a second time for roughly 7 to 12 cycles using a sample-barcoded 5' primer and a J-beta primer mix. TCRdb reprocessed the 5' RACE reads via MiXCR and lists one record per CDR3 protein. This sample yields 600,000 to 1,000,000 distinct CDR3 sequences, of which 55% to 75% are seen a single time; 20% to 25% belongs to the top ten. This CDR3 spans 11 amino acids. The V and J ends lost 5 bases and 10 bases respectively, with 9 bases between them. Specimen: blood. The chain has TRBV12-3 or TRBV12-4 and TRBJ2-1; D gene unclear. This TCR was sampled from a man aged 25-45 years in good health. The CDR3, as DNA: TGTGCCAGCAGTCTCCGGAGAGAGCAGTTCTTC. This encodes CASSLRREQFF.